This T cell receptor (beta chain) stems from a study of vaccination effects on CD4 cells after COVID-19. Looking at the study overall: Vaccination of participants consisted of two doses of either the BNT162b2 or mRNA-1273 vaccine. Each culture well received roughly 1.8 million PBMC. These cells were then cultured in IMDM with approximately 10 IU/ml IL-2 and 9.5 to 10 ug/ml peptides.

To note about this clone: Its target is unknown.

With 6 bases removed from V and 4 bases from J, the gap between germline ends came to 15 bases. The CDR3 extends over 14 amino acids. Germline-derived CDR1 and CDR2 are MNHNY and SVGAGI (reference sequence). The study's findings and limits: Only a single clone (1 of 255 vaccine-induced clones in healthy vaccinees) cross-reacted with common cold coronaviruses.

Subsequent to a culture period of around 10 days, CD4+ T cells were isolated. Among the vaccine recipients, none had a prior SARS-CoV-2 infection, and nucleocapsid antibodies were negative. Sequencing was performed with immunoSEQ multiplex PCR; in TCRdb, only in-frame clones are kept and a portion is missing. The sample lists roughly 56,000 clones; approximately 80% were seen once. The sequence came from a human donor who received a COVID-19 vaccine. The rearrangement joins TRBV6-6 to TRBJ2-5; D possibly corresponds to TRBD2 (5 bases). Sequenced here: CD4+ T cells from PBMCs cultured without peptide, sampled before COVID-19 vaccination. The DNA of the CDR3 is TGTGCCAGCAGAAAGTTAGGAGGAGGAGAGACCCAGTACTTC. It is translated as CASRKLGGGETQYF.